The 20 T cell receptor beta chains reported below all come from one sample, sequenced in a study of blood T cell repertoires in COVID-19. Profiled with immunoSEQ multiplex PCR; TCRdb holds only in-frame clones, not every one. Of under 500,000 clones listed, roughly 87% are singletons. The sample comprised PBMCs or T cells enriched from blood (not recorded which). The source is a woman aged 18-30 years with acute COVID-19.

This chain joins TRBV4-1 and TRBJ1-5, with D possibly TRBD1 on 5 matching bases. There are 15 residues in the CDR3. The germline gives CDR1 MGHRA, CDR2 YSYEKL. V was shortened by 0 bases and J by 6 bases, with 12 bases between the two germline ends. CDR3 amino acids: CASSQERRGGQPQHF. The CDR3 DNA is TGCGCCAGCAGCCAAGAAAGGAGGGGCGGTCAGCCCCAGCATTTT.

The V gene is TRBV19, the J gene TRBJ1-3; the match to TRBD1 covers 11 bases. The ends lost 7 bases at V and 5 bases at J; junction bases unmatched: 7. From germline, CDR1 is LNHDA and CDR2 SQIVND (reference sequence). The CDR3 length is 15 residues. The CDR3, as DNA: TGTGCCAGTACTCCGGACAGGGGGCTTAGAAACACCATATATTTT. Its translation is CASTPDRGLRNTIYF.

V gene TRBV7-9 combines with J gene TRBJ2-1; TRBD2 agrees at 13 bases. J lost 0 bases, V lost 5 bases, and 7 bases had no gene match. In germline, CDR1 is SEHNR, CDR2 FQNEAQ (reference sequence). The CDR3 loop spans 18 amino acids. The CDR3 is CASSHGLAGASSYNEQFF. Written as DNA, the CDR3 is TGTGCCAGCAGCCACGGACTAGCGGGGGCCAGCTCCTACAATGAGCAGTTCTTC.

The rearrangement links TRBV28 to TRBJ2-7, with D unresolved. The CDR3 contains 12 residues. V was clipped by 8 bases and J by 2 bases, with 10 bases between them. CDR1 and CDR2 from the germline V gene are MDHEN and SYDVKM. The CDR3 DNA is TGTGCCAGCGGGCGAAGCCCCTACGAGCAGTACTTC. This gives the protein CASGRSPYEQYF.

This CDR3 is CASSLWPSGGYNEQFF. CDR3 bases: TGTGCCAGCAGTTTATGGCCTAGCGGGGGTTACAATGAGCAGTTCTTC. The chain links TRBV27 to TRBJ2-1; TRBD2 aligns across 10 bases. The germline gives CDR1 MNHEY, CDR2 SMNVEV (reference sequence). Unmatched junction bases numbered 4, after V lost 1 base and J lost 4 bases. The CDR3 runs 16 residues.

The CDR3 sequence: CASRTDSTVQPQHF. CDR3 nucleotides: TGTGCCAGCAGGACAGACAGTACGGTCCAGCCCCAGCATTTT. The genes are TRBV2 and TRBJ1-5, with D possibly matching TRBD1 (5 bases). V was clipped by 6 bases and J by 7 bases, with 16 bases between them. This CDR3 is 14 amino acids long. The germline CDR1 and CDR2 sequences are SNHLY and FYNNEI.

The CDR3: CASSSHTGYNEKLFF. For the CDR3, the DNA is TGTGCCAGCAGTTCCCATACAGGTTACAATGAAAAACTGTTTTTT. The rearrangement links TRBV6-5 to TRBJ1-4; possibly TRBD1 for D (5 bases). This CDR3 contains 15 residues. Germline CDR1 MNHEY, CDR2 SVGAGI. V lost 4 bases, J lost 5 bases, and 14 bases lay in between.

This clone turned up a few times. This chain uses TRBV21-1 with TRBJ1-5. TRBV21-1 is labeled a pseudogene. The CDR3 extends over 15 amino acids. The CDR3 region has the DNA TGTGCCAGCACCAAGTCTCCCCGGGGGGTTCAGCCCCAGCATTTT. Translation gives CASTKSPRGVQPQHF.

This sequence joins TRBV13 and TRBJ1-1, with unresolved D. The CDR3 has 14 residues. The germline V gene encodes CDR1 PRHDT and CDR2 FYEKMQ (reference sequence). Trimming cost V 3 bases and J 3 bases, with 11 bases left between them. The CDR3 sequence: CASSFAGTYTEAFF. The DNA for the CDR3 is TGTGCCAGCAGCTTCGCAGGCACCTACACTGAAGCTTTCTTT.

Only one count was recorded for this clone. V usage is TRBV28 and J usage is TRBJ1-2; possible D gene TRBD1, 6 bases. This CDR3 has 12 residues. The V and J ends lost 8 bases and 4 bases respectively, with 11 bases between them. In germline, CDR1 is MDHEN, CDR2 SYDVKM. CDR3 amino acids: CASVAGAYGYTF. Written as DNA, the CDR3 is TGTGCCAGCGTGGCAGGGGCCTATGGCTACACCTTC.

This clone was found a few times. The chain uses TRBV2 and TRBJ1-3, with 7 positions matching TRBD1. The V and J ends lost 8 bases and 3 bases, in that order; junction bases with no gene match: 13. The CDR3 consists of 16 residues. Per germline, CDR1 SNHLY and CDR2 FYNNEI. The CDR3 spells CASGGSLTGRGNTIYF. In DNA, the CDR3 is TGTGCCAGCGGGGGGAGCCTGACAGGGCGTGGAAACACCATATATTTT.

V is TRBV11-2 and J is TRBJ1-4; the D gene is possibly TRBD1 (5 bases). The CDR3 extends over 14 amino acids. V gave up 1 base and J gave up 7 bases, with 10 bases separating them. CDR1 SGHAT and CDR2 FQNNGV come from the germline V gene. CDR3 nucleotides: TGTGCCAGCAGCTTAGGCCAGGGAGGTGAAAAACTGTTTTTT. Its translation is CASSLGQGGEKLFF.

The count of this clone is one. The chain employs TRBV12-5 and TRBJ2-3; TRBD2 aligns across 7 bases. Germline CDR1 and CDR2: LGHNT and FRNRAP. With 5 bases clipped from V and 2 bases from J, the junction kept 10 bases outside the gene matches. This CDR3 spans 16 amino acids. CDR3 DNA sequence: TGTGCTAGTGGTACCGGGACTAAACCAACCACAGATACGCAGTATTTT. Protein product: CASGTGTKPTTDTQYF. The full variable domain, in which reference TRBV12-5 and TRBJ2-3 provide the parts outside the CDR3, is DARVTQTPRHKVTEMGQEVTMRCQPILGHNTVFWYRQTMMQGLELLAYFRNRAPLDDSGMPKDRFSAEMPDATLATLKIQPSEPRDSAVYFCASGTGTKPTTDTQYFGPGTRLTVL.

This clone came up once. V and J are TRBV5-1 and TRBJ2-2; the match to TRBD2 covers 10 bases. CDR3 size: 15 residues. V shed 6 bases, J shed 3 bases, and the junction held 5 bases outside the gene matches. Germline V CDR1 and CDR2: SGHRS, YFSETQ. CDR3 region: CASIETSGYTGELFF. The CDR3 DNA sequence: TGCGCCAGCATCGAGACTAGCGGGTACACCGGGGAGCTGTTTTTT.

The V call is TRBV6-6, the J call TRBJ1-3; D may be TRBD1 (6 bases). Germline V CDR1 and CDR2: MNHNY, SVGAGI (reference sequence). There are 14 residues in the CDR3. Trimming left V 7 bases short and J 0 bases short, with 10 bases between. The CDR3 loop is CASTTDSSGNTIYF. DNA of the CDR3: TGTGCCAGCACCACGGACAGCTCTGGAAACACCATATATTTT.

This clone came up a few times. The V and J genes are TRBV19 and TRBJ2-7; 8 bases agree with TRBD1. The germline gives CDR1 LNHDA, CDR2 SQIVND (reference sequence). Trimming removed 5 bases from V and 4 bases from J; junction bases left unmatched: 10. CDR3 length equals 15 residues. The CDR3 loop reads CASSEQTGDPYEQYF. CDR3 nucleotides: TGTGCCAGTAGTGAGCAGACAGGGGACCCATACGAGCAGTACTTC. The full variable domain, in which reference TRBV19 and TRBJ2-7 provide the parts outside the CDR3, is DGGITQSPKYLFRKEGQNVTLSCEQNLNHDAMYWYRQDPGQGLRLIYYSQIVNDFQKGDIAEGYSVSREKKESFPLTVTSAQKNPTAFYLCASSEQTGDPYEQYFGPGTRLTVT.

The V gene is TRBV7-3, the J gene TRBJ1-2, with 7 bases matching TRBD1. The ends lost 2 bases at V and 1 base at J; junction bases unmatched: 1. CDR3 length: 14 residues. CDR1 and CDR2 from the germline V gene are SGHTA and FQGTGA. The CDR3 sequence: CASSLDRVNYGYTF. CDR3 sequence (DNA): TGTGCCAGCAGCTTAGACAGGGTTAACTATGGCTACACCTTC.

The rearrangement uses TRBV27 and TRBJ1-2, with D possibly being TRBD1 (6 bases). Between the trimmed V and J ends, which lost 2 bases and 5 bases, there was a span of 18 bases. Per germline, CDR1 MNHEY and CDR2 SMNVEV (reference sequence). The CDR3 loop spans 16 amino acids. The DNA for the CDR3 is TGTGCCAGCAGTTTAGTTGGTTCAGGGGAGAGGTATGGCTACACCTTC. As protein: CASSLVGSGERYGYTF.

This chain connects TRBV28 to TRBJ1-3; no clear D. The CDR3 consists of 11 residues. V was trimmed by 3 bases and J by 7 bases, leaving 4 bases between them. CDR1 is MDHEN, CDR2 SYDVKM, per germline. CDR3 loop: CASSFENTIYF. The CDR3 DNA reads TGTGCCAGCAGTTTCGAGAACACCATATATTTT.

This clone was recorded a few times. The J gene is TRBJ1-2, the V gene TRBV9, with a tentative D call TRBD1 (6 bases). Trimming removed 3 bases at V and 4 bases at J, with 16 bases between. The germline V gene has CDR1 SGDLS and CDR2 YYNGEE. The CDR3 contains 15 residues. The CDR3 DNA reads TGTGCCAGCAGCGCAGGGGCCCAGGTAACCTATGGCTACACCTTC. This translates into CASSAGAQVTYGYTF.